The clone carrying this TCR beta chain appeared many times. This sample stems from a study of kidney transplant recipient with SARS-CoV-2 infection. V was shortened by 3 bases and J by 0 bases, with 12 bases between the two germline ends. CDR1 is KGHSH, CDR2 LQKENI, per germline. CDR3 length equals 16 residues. In TCRdb, the reads were re-called with MiXCR into one record per CDR3 protein. The sample includes roughly 230,000 distinct CDR3 sequences, 25% to 30% of them seen just once. The chain links TRBV18 to TRBJ1-5, with a possible D match to TRBD1 (5 bases). This clonotype originated in a male patient aged 30 to 40 who had COVID-19 and was a kidney transplant recipient. A share of the T cells may be of graft donor origin. Source: a blood sample, taken at baseline and on day 111 from a kidney transplant recipient. Here the CDR3 DNA reads TGTGCCAGCTCACCGCAGGGATCTTATAGCAATCAGCCCCAGCATTTT. Residues: CASSPQGSYSNQPQHF.